The rows below give T cell receptor beta chains drawn from one sample of a study of OX40 agonist ivuxolimab in advanced cancers. Only in-frame clones appear in the TCRdb table, and some are missing; sequencing was by immunoSEQ multiplex PCR. The profile covers nearly 90,000 clones, with around 87% appearing a single time and around 1.5% taken by the ten largest. The specimen was CD4+ or CD8+ T cells sorted from blood, collected in a trial of the OX40 agonist ivuxolimab. The receptors shown here come from an adult with an advanced solid tumor such as melanoma, head and neck, liver or kidney cancer. Each CDR3 is given with its conserved first and last residue. The order of the fields is J gene, V gene, clone size, D gene, CDR3 protein, CDR3 DNA. D genes are given only for firm matches. Rows may omit the clone size; those that give it use once, few, many or a size class.

>TRBJ2-5|TRBV2|.|TRBD2
CASSADSGSGETQYF
TGTGCCAGCAGTGCGGATAGCGGGAGCGGGGAGACCCAGTACTTC
>TRBJ2-7|TRBV19|.|.
CASSILQGEQYF
TGTGCCAGTAGTATCTTACAGGGCGAGCAGTACTTC
>TRBJ1-1|TRBV7-9|few|.
CASSLEGVTEAFF
TGTGCCAGCAGCTTAGAGGGGGTCACTGAAGCTTTCTTT
>TRBJ2-7|TRBV29-1|.|TRBD2
CSVQPSGYEQYF
TGCAGCGTTCAACCTAGCGGCTACGAGCAGTACTTC
>TRBJ2-5|TRBV7-9|.|TRBD2
CASSRTSGGQETQYF
TGTGCCAGCAGTCGGACTAGCGGGGGGCAAGAGACCCAGTACTTC
>TRBJ1-3|TRBV30|.|TRBD1
CAWTQGASGNTIYF
TGTGCCTGGACGCAGGGGGCGTCGGGAAACACCATATATTTT
>TRBJ1-1|TRBV20-1|once|TRBD1
CSAYTGAKAFF
TGCAGTGCTTATACAGGGGCTAAGGCTTTCTTT
>TRBJ2-7|TRBV25-1|.|.
CASSDAGAHEQYF
TGTGCCAGCAGTGATGCAGGGGCCCACGAGCAGTACTTC
>TRBJ1-2|TRBV7-9|.|TRBD1
CASSTWTGTNYGYTF
TGTGCCAGCAGCACCTGGACAGGGACAAACTATGGCTACACCTTC
>TRBJ2-7|TRBV28|.|TRBD2
CASRPTSVGNYEQYF
TGTGCCAGCAGACCAACTAGCGTGGGCAACTACGAGCAGTACTTC
>TRBJ2-1|TRBV29-1|.|.
CSVDAGSYNEQFF
TGCAGCGTTGACGCAGGTTCCTACAATGAGCAGTTCTTC